The clone carrying this TCR beta chain has ten or more counts. These data are taken from a study of read filtering for tumor transcriptome and immune sequencing. Study context: Revised staging placed roughly 8 patients in R-ISS I, roughly 17 in II, 7 in III. After DNase treatment, RNA was made into whole-transcriptome libraries. IR-seq gave about 3.5 to 11 million TCR reads per sample; RNA-seq gave about 80 to 1,400.

This library used roughly 430 ng RNA and molecular barcoded adaptors spanning alpha/delta and beta/gamma chains. Via MiXCR, TCRdb re-called the reads, giving one row per CDR3 protein. The repertoire consists of approximately 90,000 distinct CDR3 sequences, with 9% to 15% occurring once and the leading ten covering more than 12%. Bone marrow was sampled from every patient at the time of active disease. Trimming pared 0 bases from V and 5 bases from J, leaving 8 bases between. CDR3 length: 13 amino acids. Germline CDR1 SGHRS, CDR2 YFSETQ. This rearrangement joins TRBV5-1 to TRBJ2-5; TRBD2 might be the D (6 bases). The sample comprised a population of CD138-negative cells sorted from bone marrow. The TCR originated in a donor older than 35 with multiple myeloma. The CDR3 spells CASSLGGVETQYF. CDR3 in DNA: TGCGCCAGCAGCTTGGGGGGGGTCGAGACCCAGTACTTC.